The table lists the clone carrying this T cell receptor (beta chain) with many counts. This entry belongs to a study of neurological immune-mediated disorders. Per sequencing run, 15-18 subjects together gave over 160 million TCR-beta sequences. TCRdb analysed the 5' RACE reads with MiXCR anew, one entry per CDR3 protein. The table includes fewer than 75,000 distinct CDR3 sequences, almost 3.5% detected once. This CDR3 is built from 14 residues. The germline gives CDR1 SGHRS, CDR2 YFSETQ. With 0 bases removed from V and 3 bases from J, the gap between germline ends came to 6 bases. The sequenced material came from PBMCs. The receptor's source is a man in his forties or fifties with multiple sclerosis. The chain has TRBV5-1 and TRBJ1-4; D is ambiguous. Here the CDR3 DNA reads TGCGCCAGCAGCTTGGGGTTCTCTAATGAAAAACTGTTTTTT. Translation: CASSLGFSNEKLFF.